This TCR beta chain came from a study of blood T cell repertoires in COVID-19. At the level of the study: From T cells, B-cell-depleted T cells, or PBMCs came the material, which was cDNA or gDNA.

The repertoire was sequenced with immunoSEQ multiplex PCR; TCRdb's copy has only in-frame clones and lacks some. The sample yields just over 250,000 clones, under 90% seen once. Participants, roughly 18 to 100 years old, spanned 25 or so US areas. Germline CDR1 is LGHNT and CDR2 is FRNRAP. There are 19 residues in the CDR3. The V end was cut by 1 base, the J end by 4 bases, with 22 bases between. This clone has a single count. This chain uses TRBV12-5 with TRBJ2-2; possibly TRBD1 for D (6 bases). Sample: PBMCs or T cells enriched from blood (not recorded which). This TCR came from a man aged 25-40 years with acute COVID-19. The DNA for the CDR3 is TGTGCTAGTGGTTTGGAAGTAGTTGCAGGGGTAACGACCACCGGGGAGCTGTTTTTT. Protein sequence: CASGLEVVAGVTTTGELFF.